The TCR beta chain under discussion was sequenced for a study of blood T cell repertoires in COVID-19. Overall study: Samples came from the United States, Italy and Spain, spanning acute and convalescent COVID-19.

CDR1 SGHRS and CDR2 YFSETQ come from the germline V gene. J lost 9 bases, V lost 4 bases, and 9 bases had no gene match. CDR3 length: 15 amino acids. Using immunoSEQ multiplex PCR, the repertoire was profiled, and TCRdb retains in-frame clones only, with some absent. The sample carries 150,000 to 200,000 clones, approximately 73% recorded once. Participants had their cohort set by participant-reported clinical history. The sequenced material came from PBMCs or T cells enriched from blood (not recorded which). The sequence was obtained from a woman aged 45-59 years with acute COVID-19. The chain employs TRBV5-1 and TRBJ2-2; TRBD2 matches 10 bases. CDR3: CASSAAASGGRELFF. CDR3 DNA: TGCGCCAGCAGCGCGGCAGCTAGCGGGGGCCGGGAGCTGTTTTTT.